The 18 T cell receptor beta chains listed next were all sequenced from one sample in a study of cytomegalovirus exposure and HLA in healthy donors. This PCR relied on a set of 60 Vbeta primers and 13 Jbeta primers. Measured with immunoSEQ multiplex PCR; TCRdb has only the in-frame clones, and not every one. The sample holds approximately 140,000 clones, 61% seen once. The sample taken for sequencing was PBMCs. The receptors were sampled from a male donor in good health and CMV-seronegative.

The chain links TRBV5-4 to TRBJ2-7; TRBD1 matches at 7 bases. This CDR3 region has 14 residues. The J segment lost 3 bases and the V segment lost 4 bases, leaving 7 bases of the junction unmatched. Germline CDR1 and CDR2: SGHNT and YYREEE (reference sequence). The CDR3 nucleotides read TGTGCCAGCAGCCCATGGGACAGAGACTACGAGCAGTACTTC. Its protein is CASSPWDRDYEQYF.

The rearrangement joins TRBV7-2 to TRBJ1-6; 11 bases fit TRBD1. The ends lost 3 bases at V and 9 bases at J; junction bases unmatched: 1. The V gene's germline CDR1 is SGHTA and CDR2 FQGNSA. This CDR3 comprises 14 residues. DNA for the CDR3: TGTGCCAGCAGCTTGGACAGGGGGCCTTCACCCCTCCACTTT. Protein sequence: CASSLDRGPSPLHF.

This rearrangement joins TRBV27 to TRBJ2-5; a possible D gene is TRBD2 (6 bases). The germline V and J ends were trimmed by 3 bases and 2 bases, with 13 bases remaining between them. Per germline, CDR1 MNHEY and CDR2 SMNVEV (reference sequence). CDR3 length: 15 residues. CDR3 region: CASSFLGSGQETQYF. The CDR3 DNA sequence: TGTGCCAGCAGTTTCCTCGGGAGCGGACAAGAGACCCAGTACTTC.

CDR3 protein: CASSFLSSGGTDTQYF. The DNA for the CDR3 is TGCGCCAGCAGCTTCTTGAGTAGCGGGGGTACAGATACGCAGTATTTT. V is TRBV5-1 and J is TRBJ2-3; 9 bases line up with TRBD2. The CDR3 runs 16 residues. In germline, CDR1 is SGHRS, CDR2 YFSETQ. With V trimmed by 2 bases and J by 3 bases, 7 bases remained unmatched.

The chain is built from TRBV7-9 and TRBJ1-5; a weak D match, TRBD1 (6 bases). The CDR3 loop spans 15 amino acids. CDR1 SEHNR and CDR2 FQNEAQ come from the germline V gene (reference sequence). V gave up 5 bases and J gave up 2 bases, with 13 bases separating them. The CDR3 here is CASSRPDSGNQPQHF. CDR3 nucleotides: TGTGCCAGCAGCAGACCGGACAGCGGCAATCAGCCCCAGCATTTT.

This chain uses TRBV2 with TRBJ2-7, with 13 positions matching TRBD2. The germline CDR1 and CDR2 sequences are SNHLY and FYNNEI. V dropped 6 bases and J dropped 8; count of bases not matched to a gene: 10. This CDR3 region has 15 residues. CDR3 nucleotide sequence: TGTGCCAGCAGGGAGGAACTAGCGGGGGGGCCCAAGCAGTACTTC. Its translation is CASREELAGGPKQYF.

Worth noting for this clone: The junction differs from germline at one of its ends, possibly a read error. Within the sample, other DNA sequences also encode this same CDR3. The chain employs TRBV29-1 and TRBJ2-1; the D gene is possibly TRBD2 (5 bases). Germline values: CDR1 SQVTM, CDR2 ANQGSEA. This CDR3 is built from 17 residues. For the CDR3, the DNA is TGTAGCGTTGAATTTCGTCGAGGCGAGGGCTCCTACAATGAGCAGTTCTTC. It is translated as CSVEFRRGEGSYNEQFF.

This chain links TRBV2 with TRBJ1-5, with D unresolved. Per germline, CDR1 SNHLY and CDR2 FYNNEI. The CDR3 totals 14 residues. The V end lost 3 bases, the J end lost 2 bases, and 8 bases lay between the germline ends. The CDR3: CASSEGAGNQPQHF. The CDR3 coding sequence is TGTGCCAGCAGTGAGGGAGCCGGCAATCAGCCCCAGCATTTT.

The chain links TRBV5-1 to TRBJ1-1, with D uncertain. This CDR3 contains 16 residues. Germline CDR1 and CDR2: SGHRS and YFSETQ. With 4 bases removed from V and 4 bases from J, the gap between germline ends came to 20 bases. CDR3 DNA sequence: TGCGCCAGCAGCCTCGGGAGGGCGATGGGCAGCACTGAAGCTTTCTTT. This gives the protein CASSLGRAMGSTEAFF.

The chain recombines TRBV5-1 with TRBJ2-5; 9 bases map to TRBD1. The J call may be incorrect, as the DNA end agrees better with TRBJ2-7. The CDR3 extends over 14 amino acids. Germline CDR1 and CDR2: SGHRS and YFSETQ. CDR3 protein: CASSPGTGMYEQYF. DNA of the CDR3: TGCGCCAGCAGCCCGGGGACAGGGATGTACGAGCAGTACTTC.

The J gene is TRBJ1-5, the V gene TRBV15; tentative D call: TRBD1 (6 bases). Trimming shortened V by 3 bases and J by 3 bases, and 12 bases separated the two germline ends. This CDR3 contains 15 residues. The V gene's germline CDR1 is LNHNV and CDR2 YYDKDF (reference sequence). CDR3 sequence (DNA): TGTGCCACCAGCAGGACCCGGACAGTCAATCAGCCCCAGCATTTT. Residues: CATSRTRTVNQPQHF.

A word on this clone: At one boundary the junction diverges from the germline segment, which might be a read error. The same CDR3 is also encoded by other DNA sequences in this sample. CDR3 in DNA: TGCGCCAGCCGACGGGGGGGGGTCAACGAGCAGTACTTC. Protein: CASRRGGVNEQYF. J is TRBJ2-7 and V is TRBV5-8, with TRBD2 identical over 8 bases. Germline V lookup: CDR1 SGHTS, CDR2 YDEGEE. The CDR3 spans 13 residues.

CDR3 bases: TGTGCCAGCAGTTTGGGACAGGCAAAGGGCACTGAAGCTTTCTTT. The encoded protein is CASSLGQAKGTEAFF. The V and J genes are TRBV27 and TRBJ1-1; TRBD1 aligns across 8 bases. CDR3 length equals 15 residues. Germline trimming cut 3 bases from V and 4 bases from J; bases unmatched to any gene: 7. Germline V gene data show CDR1 as MNHEY and CDR2 as SMNVEV (reference sequence).

The genes are TRBV5-4 and TRBJ2-5; 10 bases match TRBD2. The V gene's germline CDR1 is SGHNT and CDR2 YYREEE (reference sequence). Trimming removed 5 bases from V and 14 bases from J; junction bases left unmatched: 15. This CDR3 has 14 residues. CDR3 protein: CASSLFSGGPPPYF. CDR3 coding DNA: TGTGCCAGCAGTTTGTTTAGCGGGGGGCCCCCCCCCTACTTC.

The genes are TRBV18 and TRBJ1-2, with a possible D match to TRBD1 (6 bases). V gave up 6 bases and J gave up 4 bases, with 18 bases separating them. Germline V gene data show CDR1 as KGHSH and CDR2 as LQKENI. The CDR3 is made up of 15 amino acids. The CDR3 DNA reads TGTGCCAGCTCCGAAGGGGGTTCCCTTGGCTATGGCTACACCTTC. Protein: CASSEGGSLGYGYTF.

The CDR3 DNA reads TGTGCCAGCAGCTTTGGTTGGGGGCAGGTGAACACTGAAGCTTTCTTT. It translates to CASSFGWGQVNTEAFF. The chain employs TRBV7-2 and TRBJ1-1, with D perhaps matching TRBD1 (6 bases). Germline V CDR1 and CDR2: SGHTA, FQGNSA. The ends were cut back, 3 bases at V and 0 bases at J, with 14 bases in the middle. The CDR3 extends over 16 amino acids.

There are a few counts of this clone. The CDR3 nucleotides read TGCAGTGCTAGAGGGACTTACGAGCAGTACTTC. Amino acids: CSARGTYEQYF. The V and J genes are TRBV20-1 and TRBJ2-7; weak D call: TRBD2 (5 bases). Germline V gene lookup returns CDR1 DFQATT and CDR2 SNEGSKA (reference sequence). The germline V and J ends were trimmed by 1 base and 4 bases, with 5 bases remaining between them. The CDR3 consists of 11 residues.

The genes are TRBV30 and TRBJ2-1; tentative D call: TRBD2 (7 bases). Trimming shortened V by 4 bases and J by 7 bases, and 20 bases separated the two germline ends. The CDR3 sequence is 15 residues long. Germline V gives CDR1 GTSNPN, CDR2 SVGIG (reference sequence). The CDR3 loop is CAWKPRLGGANEQFF. The CDR3 nucleotides are TGTGCCTGGAAGCCCCGGCTGGGGGGGGCTAATGAGCAGTTCTTC.